These 21 T cell receptor beta chains were all obtained from the same sample, sequenced in a study of graft-versus-host responses after intestinal transplantation. For these receptors, no antigen is known. Assay used: immunoSEQ multiplex PCR; TCRdb lists only in-frame clones, some missing. Found here are about 96,000 clones, about nine tenths of them singletons; the top ten hold more than 0.3%. This material consisted of unstimulated CD4+ T cells sorted from spleen or lymph node cells, taken before intestinal transplant. The receptors come from a human donor who received an intestinal transplant.

V usage is TRBV28 and J usage is TRBJ2-1; no definite D call. The V and J ends lost 6 bases and 4 bases respectively, with 7 bases between them. CDR3 length equals 12 residues. Germline assignment: CDR1 MDHEN and CDR2 SYDVKM. CDR3 amino acids: CASSTQYNEQFF. The CDR3 nucleotides are TGTGCCAGCAGCACCCAATACAATGAGCAGTTCTTC.

The V and J genes are TRBV7-6 and TRBJ2-5; 9 bases match TRBD1. The DNA matches TRBJ2-7 better at its end, which makes the J call doubtful. The CDR3 spans 15 residues. Germline CDR1 SGHVS, CDR2 FNYEAQ. The CDR3 loop is CASSLMGQGTGEQYF. In DNA form, the CDR3 reads TGTGCCAGCAGCTTAATGGGACAGGGTACGGGCGAGCAGTACTTC.

The J gene is TRBJ1-5, the V gene TRBV6-5, with 8 bases aligning to TRBD1. The CDR3 runs to 14 residues. V lost 6 bases, J lost 6 bases, and 7 bases stayed unmatched. Germline CDR1 MNHEY, CDR2 SVGAGI. CDR3 amino acids: CASRKTGDGQPQHF. Here the CDR3 DNA reads TGTGCCAGCAGAAAGACAGGGGACGGTCAGCCCCAGCATTTT.

The rearrangement joins TRBV4-1 to TRBJ1-1; TRBD1 is a possible D gene (5 bases). There are 16 residues in the CDR3. V was shortened by 2 bases and J by 2 bases, with 15 bases between the two germline ends. Germline loops: CDR1 MGHRA, CDR2 YSYEKL. The CDR3 region has the DNA TGCGCCAGCAGCCAACCACTTCGGGGGATAAACACTGAAGCTTTCTTT. It codes for CASSQPLRGINTEAFF.

The chain carries TRBV29-1 and TRBJ1-2; D gene uncertain. Germline V gene lookup returns CDR1 SQVTM and CDR2 ANQGSEA. The V and J ends lost 7 bases and 6 bases respectively, with 18 bases between them. This CDR3 is built from 13 residues. CDR3 nucleotide sequence: TGCAGCGCGGTCCTTGTGGGGATGAATGGCTACACCTTC. The encoded protein is CSAVLVGMNGYTF.

The chain links TRBV28 to TRBJ2-7; 10 bases are shared with TRBD2. This CDR3 region has 14 residues. Germline lookup yields CDR1 MDHEN and CDR2 SYDVKM. V lost 4 bases and J lost 6; bases outside the gene matches: 6. CDR3 sequence: CASSSGTSDFEQYF. The CDR3 region has the DNA TGTGCCAGCAGTTCCGGGACTAGCGACTTCGAGCAGTACTTC.

This clone was seen just once. The chain employs TRBV4-2 and TRBJ2-1; D is unresolved. Germline V CDR1 and CDR2: LGHNA, YNFKEQ. V dropped 6 bases and J dropped 9 bases, with 18 bases sitting between them. The length of the CDR3 is 14 residues. The CDR3 DNA follows: TGTGCCAGCAGTAACCCCCAGGCGTCTCGTGAGCAGTTCTTC. It yields the protein CASSNPQASREQFF.

V usage is TRBV7-3 and J usage is TRBJ1-1, with 10 bases that match TRBD1. CDR3 length equals 13 residues. V shed 5 bases, J shed 6 bases, and the junction held 3 bases outside the gene matches. The germline V gene encodes CDR1 SGHTA and CDR2 FQGTGA. The chain's CDR3 is CASSMDRGSEAFF. Written as DNA, the CDR3 is TGTGCCAGCAGCATGGACAGGGGGTCTGAAGCTTTCTTT. The entire variable domain, with the rest obtained from reference TRBV7-3 and TRBJ1-1, is as follows: GAGVSQTPSNKVTEKGKYVELRCDPISGHTALYWYRQSLGQGPEFLIYFQGTGAADDSGLPNDRFFAVRPEGSVSTLKIQRTERGDSAVYLCASSMDRGSEAFFGQGTRLTVV.

The rearrangement joins TRBV7-2 to TRBJ2-7; perhaps TRBD2 as D (5 bases). V was pared by 1 base and J by 3 bases, with 16 bases between. Germline loops: CDR1 SGHTA, CDR2 FQGNSA. The CDR3 runs to 16 residues. CDR3 residues: CASSLVWSGAYYEQYF. The CDR3 bases are TGTGCCAGCAGCTTAGTTTGGAGCGGCGCTTACTACGAGCAGTACTTC.

Here the CDR3 DNA reads TGTGCCAGCAGTTCAGCACCAGCGGGAGAGGGTGAGCAGTTCTTC. This codes for CASSSAPAGEGEQFF. V usage is TRBV28 and J usage is TRBJ2-1, with 8 bases fitting TRBD2. Germline V gene sequence: CDR1 MDHEN, CDR2 SYDVKM. Unmatched junction bases numbered 11, after V lost 4 bases and J lost 9 bases. This CDR3 region has 15 residues.

The chain uses TRBV7-9 and TRBJ1-4; no clear D gene. The V end lost 5 bases, the J end lost 8 bases, and 12 bases lay between the germline ends. The CDR3 totals 13 residues. CDR1 is SEHNR, CDR2 FQNEAQ, per germline (reference sequence). The CDR3 spells CASSRGSGEKLFF. The DNA for the CDR3 is TGTGCCAGCAGCCGCGGGTCTGGGGAAAAACTGTTTTTT.

The chain carries TRBV5-1 and TRBJ2-1; D ambiguous. The V end was cut by 2 bases, the J end by 5 bases, with 11 bases between. The CDR3 is 14 residues long. Germline values: CDR1 SGHRS, CDR2 YFSETQ. The CDR3 sequence: CASSLMSADNEQFF. The CDR3 DNA sequence: TGCGCCAGCAGCTTAATGTCCGCGGACAATGAGCAGTTCTTC.

This chain joins TRBV6-5 and TRBJ2-7; TRBD1 is a possible D gene (5 bases). In germline, CDR1 is MNHEY, CDR2 SVGAGI. Trimming removed 6 bases at V and 2 bases at J, with 11 bases between. The CDR3 sequence is 13 residues long. Here the CDR3 reads CASSNRQPYEQYF. DNA for the CDR3: TGTGCCAGCAGCAACAGGCAACCCTACGAGCAGTACTTC.

This clone was seen only once. V usage is TRBV27 and J usage is TRBJ1-5; 9 nucleotides match TRBD1. The V gene end was trimmed by 5 bases and the J gene end by 1 base; junction bases not matched to a gene: 3. CDR3 length: 15 residues. Germline V CDR1 and CDR2: MNHEY, SMNVEV (reference sequence). CDR3 sequence (DNA): TGTGCCAGCAGTAAGGACAGGGGAAGCAATCAGCCCCAGCATTTT. Its translation is CASSKDRGSNQPQHF.

The chain is built from TRBV7-6 and TRBJ2-2, with 9 bases matching TRBD2. The V gene's germline CDR1 is SGHVS and CDR2 FNYEAQ. V trimming: 5 bases; J trimming: 1 base; junction bases outside the gene matches: 5. This CDR3 has 16 residues. The chain's CDR3 is CASSTRLAENTGELFF. As DNA, the CDR3 is TGTGCCAGCAGCACCCGACTAGCGGAGAACACCGGGGAGCTGTTTTTT.

The chain joins TRBV19 to TRBJ2-7; D is perhaps TRBD1 or TRBD2 (5 bases each). Germline-derived CDR1 and CDR2 are LNHDA and SQIVND (reference sequence). The CDR3 is 15 residues long. V shed 7 bases and J shed 2 bases, with 18 bases lying between them. The CDR3 region is CASTQSSGLPYEQYF. The CDR3 coding sequence is TGTGCCAGTACCCAATCATCGGGGCTGCCCTACGAGCAGTACTTC. Together with reference TRBV19 and TRBJ2-7, the CDR3 gives the full variable domain: DGGITQSPKYLFRKEGQNVTLSCEQNLNHDAMYWYRQDPGQGLRLIYYSQIVNDFQKGDIAEGYSVSREKKESFPLTVTSAQKNPTAFYLCASTQSSGLPYEQYFGPGTRLTVT.

The CDR3 is CASSPRLWLHDDTIYF. Written as DNA, the CDR3 is TGTGCCAGCAGCCCCCGGCTCTGGCTCCACGATGACACCATATATTTT. The V gene is TRBV11-2, the J gene TRBJ1-3, with D unclear. Trimming took 5 bases from V and 8 from J, leaving 22 bases between them. Germline CDR1 SGHAT, CDR2 FQNNGV. The length of the CDR3 is 16 residues.

This chain uses TRBV19 with TRBJ1-5; no clear D. Trimming pared 1 base from V and 4 bases from J, leaving 11 bases between. Germline CDR1 and CDR2: LNHDA and SQIVND (reference sequence). The CDR3 runs to 15 residues. The CDR3, as DNA: TGTGCCAGTAGTATAGTGGAGTGGGAGAATCAGCCCCAGCATTTT. Amino acid sequence: CASSIVEWENQPQHF.

This clone occurred a few times. The chain links TRBV2 to TRBJ2-7; weak D call: TRBD2 (5 bases). CDR3 length equals 13 residues. From germline, CDR1 is SNHLY and CDR2 FYNNEI. V was pared by 6 bases and J by 9 bases, with 18 bases between. The CDR3 region has the DNA TGTGCCAGCAGCCCCGATTTGGTGACTACGCAGTACTTC. Translation: CASSPDLVTTQYF. Looking up the rest from reference TRBV2 and TRBJ2-7 gives the full variable domain: EPEVTQTPSHQVTQMGQEVILRCVPISNHLYFYWYRQILGQKVEFLVSFYNNEISEKSEIFDDQFSVERPDGSNFTLKIRSTKLEDSAMYFCASSPDLVTTQYFGPGTRLTVT.

The genes are TRBV18 and TRBJ1-5; no definite D call. V gave up 0 bases and J gave up 7 bases, with 13 bases separating them. Germline CDR1 and CDR2: KGHSH and LQKENI. The CDR3 loop spans 15 amino acids. CDR3 amino acids: CASSPPARVGQPQHF. The CDR3 region has the DNA TGTGCCAGCTCACCACCGGCTCGCGTGGGGCAGCCCCAGCATTTT.

This chain joins TRBV7-2 and TRBJ2-7; 7 nucleotides align to TRBD1. The ends lost 5 bases at V and 2 bases at J; junction bases unmatched: 6. This CDR3 is 14 amino acids long. Germline lookup yields CDR1 SGHTA and CDR2 FQGNSA. In nucleotides, the CDR3 is TGTGCCAGCAGCCAGACAGGGTCTACCTACGAGCAGTACTTC. Its protein product is CASSQTGSTYEQYF.